Listed below are T cell receptor beta chains from one sample, sequenced in a study of blood T cell repertoires in COVID-19. TCRdb's copy holds only in-frame clones and misses some; the assay was immunoSEQ multiplex PCR. The sample consists of around 57,000 clones, 70% to 90% of them appearing once. The sample consisted of peripheral blood. Source of these receptors: a woman of 80 years or more with active COVID-19. Both conserved end residues are part of each CDR3. D genes are given only for firm matches. Not every row has a clone size; where given, it reads once, few, many or a size class.

d_call: TRBD1; j_call: TRBJ1-6; v_call: TRBV30; clone_size: NA; cdr3_aa: CAWSTDRGLAPLNSPLHF; cdr3_nt: TGTGCCTGGAGTACGGACAGGGGGTTAGCACCACTTAATTCACCCCTCCACTTT
d_call: NA; j_call: TRBJ1-2; v_call: TRBV19; clone_size: NA; cdr3_aa: CASSTRQNSNYGYTF; cdr3_nt: TGTGCCAGTAGTACCCGACAAAATTCTAACTATGGCTACACCTTC
d_call: NA; j_call: TRBJ2-1; v_call: TRBV18; clone_size: NA; cdr3_aa: CASSSPQGSSYNEQFF; cdr3_nt: TGTGCCAGCTCAAGTCCCCAGGGGAGCTCCTACAATGAGCAGTTCTTC
d_call: NA; j_call: TRBJ2-3; v_call: TRBV6-5; clone_size: NA; cdr3_aa: CAALRPGSDTQYF; cdr3_nt: TGTGCCGCACTTCGACCAGGGTCAGATACGCAGTATTTT
d_call: TRBD2; j_call: TRBJ2-1; v_call: TRBV5-1; clone_size: few; cdr3_aa: CASRGPSGGAWNEQFF; cdr3_nt: TGCGCCAGCAGGGGTCCTAGCGGGGGGGCCTGGAATGAGCAGTTCTTC
d_call: NA; j_call: TRBJ2-7; v_call: TRBV6-1; clone_size: medium-sized; cdr3_aa: CASSAAPSESYEQYF; cdr3_nt: TGTGCCAGCAGTGCAGCTCCTAGCGAGTCCTACGAGCAGTACTTC
d_call: NA; j_call: TRBJ2-1; v_call: TRBV30; clone_size: NA; cdr3_aa: CAWSALRGGHEQFF; cdr3_nt: TGTGCCTGGAGTGCCCTAAGGGGGGGCCATGAGCAGTTCTTC
d_call: TRBD1; j_call: TRBJ2-5; v_call: TRBV5-1; clone_size: NA; cdr3_aa: CASSRDRGQTGETQYF; cdr3_nt: TGCGCCAGCAGCCGGGACAGGGGGCAGACGGGAGAGACCCAGTACTTC
d_call: TRBD1; j_call: TRBJ1-5; v_call: TRBV6-2/TRBV6-3; clone_size: NA; cdr3_aa: CASSSDRGYNQPQHF; cdr3_nt: TGTGCCAGCAGTTCAGACAGGGGATATAATCAGCCCCAGCATTTT
d_call: NA; j_call: TRBJ2-2; v_call: TRBV7-9; clone_size: NA; cdr3_aa: CASSPLGLSNTGELFF; cdr3_nt: TGTGCCAGCAGCCCCCTGGGACTTTCGAACACCGGGGAGCTGTTTTTT
d_call: TRBD2; j_call: TRBJ2-1; v_call: TRBV5-1; clone_size: NA; cdr3_aa: CASSSALAGAYNEQFF; cdr3_nt: TGCGCCAGCAGCTCCGCCCTAGCGGGGGCCTACAATGAGCAGTTCTTC
d_call: TRBD1; j_call: TRBJ2-1; v_call: TRBV9; clone_size: NA; cdr3_aa: CASSGTGGVYNEQFF; cdr3_nt: TGTGCCAGCAGCGGGACAGGGGGAGTCTACAATGAGCAGTTCTTC
d_call: TRBD1; j_call: TRBJ1-2; v_call: TRBV29-1; clone_size: NA; cdr3_aa: CSVGTFTGDEDF; cdr3_nt: TGCAGCGTGGGGACTTTTACAGGGGATGAGGACTTC
d_call: NA; j_call: TRBJ2-1; v_call: TRBV11-1; clone_size: NA; cdr3_aa: CASSFGLTYNEQFF; cdr3_nt: TGTGCCAGCAGCTTTGGGCTCACTTACAATGAGCAGTTCTTC
d_call: NA; j_call: TRBJ1-2; v_call: TRBV9; clone_size: NA; cdr3_aa: CASSVALPGSNGYTF; cdr3_nt: TGTGCCAGCAGCGTAGCTCTCCCAGGGTCGAATGGCTACACCTTC
d_call: NA; j_call: TRBJ2-5; v_call: TRBV27; clone_size: NA; cdr3_aa: CASSLPGETQYF; cdr3_nt: TGTGCCAGCAGTTTACCGGGAGAGACCCAGTACTTC
d_call: NA; j_call: TRBJ1-4; v_call: TRBV24-1; clone_size: NA; cdr3_aa: CATSDSGTLNEKLFF; cdr3_nt: TGTGCCACCAGTGATTCCGGGACACTTAATGAAAAACTGTTTTTT
d_call: TRBD2; j_call: TRBJ2-7; v_call: TRBV10-3; clone_size: NA; cdr3_aa: CAISGLAGSSYEQYF; cdr3_nt: TGTGCCATCAGCGGACTAGCGGGGAGCTCCTACGAGCAGTACTTC
d_call: TRBD2; j_call: TRBJ2-3; v_call: TRBV7-3; clone_size: NA; cdr3_aa: CASSINSGAGADTQYF; cdr3_nt: TGTGCCAGCAGCATCAATAGCGGGGCCGGGGCAGATACGCAGTATTTT
d_call: TRBD2; j_call: TRBJ2-3; v_call: TRBV5-1; clone_size: NA; cdr3_aa: CASSIGSGGLADTQYF; cdr3_nt: TGCGCCAGCAGTATTGGTAGCGGGGGTCTCGCAGATACGCAGTATTTT
d_call: NA; j_call: TRBJ2-7; v_call: TRBV3-1/TRBV3-2; clone_size: NA; cdr3_aa: CASSQEGRLYEQYF; cdr3_nt: TGTGCCAGCAGCCAAGAGGGCAGGTTGTACGAGCAGTACTTC
d_call: TRBD2; j_call: TRBJ2-1; v_call: TRBV3-1/TRBV3-2; clone_size: NA; cdr3_aa: CASSFTGTTSYNEQFF; cdr3_nt: TGTGCCAGCAGCTTTACCGGGACTACTTCCTACAATGAGCAGTTCTTC
d_call: TRBD2; j_call: TRBJ2-7; v_call: TRBV28; clone_size: NA; cdr3_aa: CASSLRVDSGGTGREQYF; cdr3_nt: TGTGCCAGTTCCCTTAGAGTTGACAGCGGGGGAACCGGGAGGGAGCAGTACTTC
d_call: TRBD1; j_call: TRBJ2-7; v_call: TRBV2; clone_size: NA; cdr3_aa: CASGRGQYEQYF; cdr3_nt: TGTGCCAGCGGTAGGGGGCAGTACGAGCAGTACTTC
d_call: TRBD1; j_call: TRBJ1-1; v_call: TRBV18; clone_size: NA; cdr3_aa: CASSPPTGGKDTEAFF; cdr3_nt: TGTGCCAGCTCACCGCCGACAGGGGGAAAGGACACTGAAGCTTTCTTT
d_call: TRBD1; j_call: TRBJ1-2; v_call: TRBV18; clone_size: NA; cdr3_aa: CASSPLDRVGYGYTF; cdr3_nt: TGTGCCAGCTCACCCTTGGACAGGGTTGGCTATGGCTACACCTTC
d_call: NA; j_call: TRBJ1-2; v_call: TRBV4-3; clone_size: NA; cdr3_aa: CASSQVLGGRGYTF; cdr3_nt: TGCGCCAGCAGCCAAGTTTTAGGGGGTCGTGGCTACACCTTC
d_call: NA; j_call: TRBJ2-5; v_call: TRBV9; clone_size: few; cdr3_aa: CASSVGGTEETQYF; cdr3_nt: TGTGCCAGCAGCGTAGGAGGGACTGAAGAGACCCAGTACTTC
d_call: NA; j_call: TRBJ2-5; v_call: TRBV9; clone_size: NA; cdr3_aa: CASSVDRGRQETQYF; cdr3_nt: TGTGCCAGCAGCGTAGACCGGGGGAGACAAGAGACCCAGTACTTC